Sequencing of this T cell receptor beta chain was carried out in a study of shared clonotypes between healthy human individuals. The overall study: There were three CD4 naive, three CD4 memory, two CD8 naive and one CD8 memory plates per donor. Broader study findings: Clonotype sharing among the donors was expected to vary with sequencing depth.

Adults of Caucasian background living in Nashville, Tennessee made up all donors. CD4+ cells were split into CD45RA+ naive and CD45RA-negative memory subsets. The method was immunoSEQ multiplex PCR; TCRdb's version includes in-frame clones alone and lacks a portion of them. The sample contains hundreds of thousands of clones, about 96% of which appear only once. The CDR3 is 14 amino acids. Germline V gene data show CDR1 as MNHNS and CDR2 as SASEGT. The J segment lost 1 base and the V segment lost 6 bases, leaving 3 bases of the junction unmatched. This clone was seen a single time. Its specificity is unknown.

This clonotype was obtained from a woman between 25 and 40 years old in good health. The sequencing input was naive CD4+ T cells sorted from blood. Documented subset: CD45RA+ positively selected. V and J are TRBV6-1 and TRBJ1-1; 9 bases are a match to TRBD1. CDR3 in DNA: TGTGCCAGCAGGCGACAGGGGGGGAACACTGAAGCTTTCTTT. Translated: CASRRQGGNTEAFF.